There are a few counts of the clone carrying this T cell receptor beta chain. This sample was taken from a study of T-cell reconstitution after alpha-beta-depleted transplantation in children. The V gene's germline CDR1 is SEHNR and CDR2 FQNEAQ (reference sequence). This CDR3 is 15 amino acids long. Trimming cost V 4 bases and J 8 bases, with 18 bases left between them. Preparation of the TCRbeta library involved a method that used unique molecular identifiers. TCRdb passed the PCR reads through MiXCR, listing each CDR3 protein once. The sample lists around 600,000 distinct CDR3 sequences, 16% occurring once.

This TCR was recovered from a human donor who donated a stem cell graft to a child with acute myeloid leukemia. The chain has TRBV7-9 and TRBJ2-1, with D perhaps TRBD1 (5 bases). Sequencing used PBMCs from the stem cell graft donor, obtained from the stem cell graft. CDR3 amino acids: CASSSGNSGMYEQFF. The CDR3 nucleotides are TGTGCCAGCAGCTCAGGGAACTCCGGAATGTATGAGCAGTTCTTC. Full variable domain (remainder filled in from reference TRBV7-9 and TRBJ2-1): DTGVSQNPRHKITKRGQNVTFRCDPISEHNRLYWYRQTLGQGPEFLTYFQNEAQLEKSRLLSDRFSAERPKGSFSTLEIQRTEQGDSAMYLCASSSGNSGMYEQFFGPGTRLTVL.